One sample yielded the 29 T cell receptor beta chains listed below, sequenced in a study of blood T cell repertoires in COVID-19. Generated by immunoSEQ multiplex PCR, the TCRdb table keeps only in-frame clones and is missing some. The sample shows 150,000 to 200,000 clones, around 85% of them seen only once. The sequencing input was peripheral blood. The receptors originated from a woman older than 75 with acute or convalescent COVID-19.

V is TRBV7-9 and J is TRBJ1-1; D remains unclear. The CDR3 covers 14 residues. The V and J ends lost 2 bases and 0 bases respectively, with 7 bases between them. Germline assignment: CDR1 SEHNR and CDR2 FQNEAQ (reference sequence). DNA of the CDR3: TGTGCCAGCAGCTTAACAACCTTGAACACTGAAGCTTTCTTT. This translates into CASSLTTLNTEAFF. The full variable domain, with the rest looked up from reference TRBV7-9 and TRBJ1-1, is DTGVSQNPRHKITKRGQNVTFRCDPISEHNRLYWYRQTLGQGPEFLTYFQNEAQLEKSRLLSDRFSAERPKGSFSTLEIQRTEQGDSAMYLCASSLTTLNTEAFFGQGTRLTVV.

The J gene is TRBJ1-5, the V gene TRBV6-5; TRBD1 aligns across 8 bases. In germline, CDR1 is MNHEY, CDR2 SVGAGI. CDR3 length equals 15 residues. Trimming at V came to 6 bases and at J to 0 bases, leaving 4 bases not matched to a gene. CDR3 in DNA: TGTGCCAGCAGCCGCAGGGGGCTTAGCAATCAGCCCCAGCATTTT. It yields the protein CASSRRGLSNQPQHF.

DNA of the CDR3: TGTGCCAGCAGCCCGGACATGGGGTATGGCTACACCTTC. Its protein is CASSPDMGYGYTF. The J gene is TRBJ1-2, the V gene TRBV5-6; possible D gene TRBD1, 5 bases. The germline V and J ends were trimmed by 4 bases and 5 bases, with 12 bases remaining between them. This CDR3 comprises 13 residues. Germline assignment: CDR1 SGHDT and CDR2 YYEEEE. Supplemented by reference TRBV5-6 and TRBJ1-2, the full variable domain reads DAGVTQSPTHLIKTRGQQVTLRCSPKSGHDTVSWYQQALGQGPQFIFQYYEEEERQRGNFPDRFSGHQFPNYSSELNVNALLLGDSALYLCASSPDMGYGYTFGSGTRLTVV.

The chain carries TRBV24-1 and TRBJ1-1; a possible D gene is TRBD1 (6 bases). Deletions cut 5 bases from V and 1 base from J, with 7 bases between. This CDR3 region has 13 residues. Germline CDR1 is KGHDR and CDR2 is SFDVKD. The CDR3 DNA reads TGTGCCACCAGTGGGGACAAGAACACTGAAGCTTTCTTT. Amino acids: CATSGDKNTEAFF.

The chain links TRBV6-5 to TRBJ1-1; tentative D call: TRBD1 (5 bases). The ends were cut back, 8 bases at V and 4 bases at J, with 14 bases in the middle. Germline CDR1 MNHEY, CDR2 SVGAGI. This CDR3 has 13 amino acids. In DNA form, the CDR3 reads TGTGCCAGCTCCCCGACAGCCTCCACTGAAGCTTTCTTT. Translating it yields CASSPTASTEAFF.

The chain carries TRBV6-4 and TRBJ2-1, with D perhaps TRBD2 (7 bases). Germline V gene lookup returns CDR1 MRHNA and CDR2 SNTAGT. This CDR3 region has 15 residues. V was trimmed by 6 bases and J by 5 bases, leaving 17 bases between them. The DNA for the CDR3 is TGTGCCAGCAGCCCTGAGGGGGGGGTGAACAATGAGCAGTTCTTC. It encodes CASSPEGGVNNEQFF.

J is TRBJ1-2 and V is TRBV10-3; perhaps TRBD1 as D (5 bases). Trimming removed 9 bases from V and 0 bases from J, with 14 bases in between. CDR3 length: 14 amino acids. CDR1 is ENHRY, CDR2 SYGVKD, per germline. The DNA of the CDR3 is TGTGCCATTGGACGACAGCCCACTAACTATGGCTACACCTTC. It specifies CAIGRQPTNYGYTF.

The chain carries TRBV12-3 or TRBV12-4 and TRBJ1-2; D gene ambiguous. V was trimmed by 6 bases and J by 8 bases, leaving 13 bases between them. This CDR3 contains 12 residues. CDR3 protein: CASRSAGSGYTF. The CDR3 nucleotides read TGTGCCAGCAGAAGTGCGGGGAGCGGCTACACCTTC.

The CDR3 region has the DNA TGTGCCAGCAGCTACCTAGCGGGAACCGGGGAGCTGTTTTTT. Translating gives CASSYLAGTGELFF. The chain combines TRBV5-4 with TRBJ2-2; 9 nucleotides align to TRBD2. CDR3 size: 14 residues. CDR1 is SGHNT and CDR2 is YYREEE in the germline V gene (reference sequence). Trimming removed 3 bases from V and 5 bases from J; junction bases left unmatched: 2.

This clone appeared a single time. The genes are TRBV10-3 and TRBJ1-6; D uncertain. In germline, CDR1 is ENHRY, CDR2 SYGVKD. The CDR3 is 14 amino acids. Trimming cost V 6 bases and J 7 bases, with 13 bases left between them. DNA of the CDR3: TGTGCCATCAGCGCAGGTGCCGCCAATTCACCCCTCCACTTT. Translating gives CAISAGAANSPLHF.

The chain is built from TRBV12-3 or TRBV12-4 and TRBJ1-1; possible D gene TRBD1, 5 bases. The CDR3 contains 11 residues. V lost 4 bases and J lost 6, with 6 bases in between. This CDR3 is CASSWGAEAFF. The CDR3 DNA is TGTGCCAGCAGTTGGGGGGCTGAAGCTTTCTTT.

The sample holds one count of this clone. The chain employs TRBV2 and TRBJ2-1, with TRBD1 as a possible D gene (6 bases). The germline gives CDR1 SNHLY, CDR2 FYNNEI. The length of the CDR3 is 15 residues. Trimming cost V 8 bases and J 0 bases, with 14 bases left between them. CDR3 coding DNA: TGTGCCAGCCCAGGGGATAGAGGCTCCTACAATGAGCAGTTCTTC. Protein product: CASPGDRGSYNEQFF.

The V gene is TRBV27, the J gene TRBJ2-1, with a tentative D call TRBD1 (6 bases). There are 11 residues in the CDR3. Germline V lookup: CDR1 MNHEY, CDR2 SMNVEV (reference sequence). V was trimmed by 9 bases and J by 8 bases, leaving 11 bases between them. CDR3 nucleotide sequence: TGTGCCAGTGCTTGGGGGCATGAGCAGTTCTTC. Amino acid sequence: CASAWGHEQFF.

CDR3 protein: CASSQTAGDYGYTF. DNA for the CDR3: TGCGCCAGCAGCCAGACGGCGGGGGACTATGGCTACACCTTC. The rearrangement uses TRBV4-3 and TRBJ1-2; tentative D call: TRBD1 (5 bases). CDR3 length: 14 residues. The germline V and J ends were trimmed by 3 bases and 3 bases, with 11 bases remaining between them. Germline loops: CDR1 LGHNA, CDR2 YSLEER.

V and J are TRBV9 and TRBJ1-1, with 8 bases fitting TRBD1. J was trimmed by 10 bases and V by 0 bases; bases with no gene match: 8. The CDR3 loop spans 14 amino acids. CDR1 and CDR2 from the germline V gene are SGDLS and YYNGEE. CDR3 DNA: TGTGCCAGCAGCGTAGGACAGGGGAAAGGGGGAGCTTTCTTT. Translating gives CASSVGQGKGGAFF.

V usage is TRBV5-6 and J usage is TRBJ1-1; the D gene is possibly TRBD1 (5 bases). V lost 1 base to trimming and J lost 5 bases, with 9 bases between them. Germline CDR1 SGHDT, CDR2 YYEEEE. There are 13 residues in the CDR3. The CDR3 spells CASSLTGGTEAFF. Written as DNA, the CDR3 is TGTGCCAGCAGCTTGACAGGTGGAACTGAAGCTTTCTTT.

The chain joins TRBV27 to TRBJ1-2, with no clear D. Germline V gene sequence: CDR1 MNHEY, CDR2 SMNVEV (reference sequence). The CDR3 contains 13 residues. Trimming removed 6 bases from V and 6 bases from J, with 14 bases in between. The CDR3 DNA reads TGTGCCAGCAGACCAAGAGAAAGCCATGGCTACACCTTC. Translated: CASRPRESHGYTF.

This sequence joins TRBV11-2 and TRBJ2-7, with 8 bases that match TRBD1. The germline gives CDR1 SGHAT, CDR2 FQNNGV. The CDR3 consists of 14 residues. Trimming at V came to 1 base and at J to 3 bases, leaving 2 bases not matched to a gene. CDR3 protein: CASSLGTGGYEQYF. The CDR3 region has the DNA TGTGCCAGCAGCTTAGGTACAGGGGGCTACGAGCAGTACTTC.

This sequence joins TRBV4-1 and TRBJ2-5; TRBD2 aligns across 13 bases. Germline loops: CDR1 MGHRA, CDR2 YSYEKL. The CDR3 sequence is 21 residues long. J gave up 4 bases and V 1 base, and 18 bases lay outside the gene matches. CDR3 in amino acids: CASSQGLVGLAGSGSGETQYF. In DNA form, the CDR3 reads TGCGCCAGCAGCCAAGGTCTTGTGGGACTAGCGGGATCAGGTTCAGGAGAGACCCAGTACTTC.

The CDR3 reads CAARAEGGIGAEAFF. CDR3 coding DNA: TGTGCCGCACGGGCGGAGGGCGGTATCGGGGCTGAAGCTTTCTTT. V usage is TRBV6-5 and J usage is TRBJ1-1; D is ambiguous. Trimming shortened V by 11 bases and J by 6 bases, and 25 bases separated the two germline ends. In germline, CDR1 is MNHEY, CDR2 SVGAGI. The CDR3 contains 15 residues.

This CDR3 is CASSWDRVSSEQFF. For the CDR3, the DNA is TGTGCCAGCAGCTGGGACAGGGTATCATCTGAGCAGTTCTTC. This chain joins TRBV6-5 and TRBJ2-1; 9 bases are shared with TRBD1. Germline CDR1 and CDR2: MNHEY and SVGAGI. This CDR3 has 14 residues. Unmatched junction bases numbered 9, after V lost 6 bases and J lost 9 bases.

The CDR3 bases are TGTGCCAGCAGCGTCGGTGCCTACAATGAGCAGTTCTTC. Translated, it gives CASSVGAYNEQFF. The genes are TRBV7-9 and TRBJ2-1; D gene unclear. V gave up 5 bases and J gave up 2 bases, with 7 bases separating them. The CDR3 runs to 13 residues. Germline V lookup: CDR1 SEHNR, CDR2 FQNEAQ (reference sequence).

The chain couples TRBV6-5 to TRBJ1-5; 7 positions agree with TRBD1. Germline values: CDR1 MNHEY, CDR2 SVGAGI. This CDR3 contains 15 residues. V trimming: 2 bases; J trimming: 2 bases; junction bases outside the gene matches: 3. The CDR3 loop is CASSYRDSGNQPQHF. CDR3 nucleotides: TGTGCCAGCAGTTACCGGGACAGTGGCAATCAGCCCCAGCATTTT.

The J gene is TRBJ1-2, the V gene TRBV7-2, with TRBD1 matching over 8 bases. V lost 2 bases and J lost 1; bases outside the gene matches: 0. Germline V lookup: CDR1 SGHTA, CDR2 FQGNSA. The CDR3 has 14 residues. CDR3 sequence reads: CASSLTGGNYGYTF. DNA for the CDR3: TGTGCCAGCAGCTTAACAGGGGGTAACTATGGCTACACCTTC. Full variable domain (remainder filled in from reference TRBV7-2 and TRBJ1-2): GAGVSQSPSNKVTEKGKDVELRCDPISGHTALYWYRQSLGQGLEFLIYFQGNSAPDKSGLPSDRFSAERTGGSVSTLTIQRTQQEDSAVYLCASSLTGGNYGYTFGSGTRLTVV.

This clone occurred once. The chain is built from TRBV6-6 and TRBJ1-5; tentatively, D is TRBD1 (6 bases). Germline lookup yields CDR1 MNHNY and CDR2 SVGAGI (reference sequence). V lost 6 bases to trimming and J lost 4 bases, with 16 bases between them. This CDR3 has 15 residues. The CDR3 protein is CASRQTGLNNQPQHF. In DNA form, the CDR3 reads TGTGCCAGCAGGCAGACAGGCTTAAATAATCAGCCCCAGCATTTT.

The rearrangement links TRBV2 to TRBJ2-2; 9 nucleotides align to TRBD1. The V segment lost 2 bases and the J segment 5 bases; nucleotides outside the gene matches: 3. CDR3 size: 15 residues. The V gene's germline CDR1 is SNHLY and CDR2 FYNNEI. The CDR3 DNA sequence: TGTGCCAGCAGTGAATACAGGGGGCAGACCGGGGAGCTGTTTTTT. This sequence encodes CASSEYRGQTGELFF.

The chain employs TRBV5-1 and TRBJ1-3; D uncertain. CDR1 is SGHRS and CDR2 is YFSETQ in the germline V gene. V was trimmed by 0 bases and J by 3 bases, leaving 10 bases between them. This CDR3 comprises 15 residues. The CDR3 coding sequence is TGCGCCAGCAGCTTGGGGGAGGCAGGTGGAAACACCATATATTTT. Translated: CASSLGEAGGNTIYF.

In regard to this clone: The sample contains more than one DNA sequence encoding this CDR3. The V gene is TRBV4-3, the J gene TRBJ1-2, with D possibly TRBD1 on 6 matching bases. Germline loops: CDR1 LGHNA, CDR2 YSLEER. With 1 base removed from V and 2 bases from J, the gap between germline ends came to 8 bases. The CDR3 length is 14 residues. The CDR3 DNA reads TGCGCCAGCAGCCAAGGAGGGGGAAACTATGGCTACACCTTC. It translates to CASSQGGGNYGYTF.

The chain couples TRBV5-1 to TRBJ2-1; 12 bases match TRBD2. The CDR3 covers 16 residues. V lost 3 bases to trimming and J lost 9 bases; unmatched junction nucleotides: 10. CDR1 SGHRS and CDR2 YFSETQ come from the germline V gene. DNA for the CDR3: TGCGCCAGCAGCTCCCTAGCGGGAGGGGGTTTCAGTGAGCAGTTCTTC. Its translation: CASSSLAGGGFSEQFF.